This paragraph covers one T cell receptor beta chain sequence. Its cognate antigen is unknown. The entry originates in a study of tumor-infiltrating lymphocytes in primary liver carcinoma. Whole-study results and caveats: Tumors carried a top-250-clone fraction significantly exceeding that of blood (p = 0.039).

Germline DNA was also extracted, while the blood RNA originated from unsorted whole blood. Constant-region priming of around 500 ng total RNA yielded TCR beta cDNA. Construction of TCR beta libraries relied on three successive nested multiplex PCR rounds employing slightly modified ARM-PCR. The first two PCR rounds used TRBV1-TRBV30 forward primers with a C-beta reverse primer, around 10 cycles each. A single record per CDR3 protein comes from TCRdb applying MiXCR to the multiplex PCR reads. The data show about 320,000 distinct CDR3 sequences, roughly 60% seen once. Germline trimming cut 3 bases from V and 0 bases from J; bases unmatched to any gene: 5. From germline, CDR1 is GTSNPN and CDR2 SVGIG (reference sequence). The CDR3 is 15 amino acids.

This TCR was sampled from a middle-aged man with primary liver carcinoma and hepatitis B virus infection. The chain recombines TRBV30 with TRBJ2-1; TRBD2 aligns across 7 bases. Sequenced input: peripheral blood. The CDR3 coding sequence is TGTGCCTGGAGCCAGCGGGGCAGCTCCTACAATGAGCAGTTCTTC. Translating gives CAWSQRGSSYNEQFF.